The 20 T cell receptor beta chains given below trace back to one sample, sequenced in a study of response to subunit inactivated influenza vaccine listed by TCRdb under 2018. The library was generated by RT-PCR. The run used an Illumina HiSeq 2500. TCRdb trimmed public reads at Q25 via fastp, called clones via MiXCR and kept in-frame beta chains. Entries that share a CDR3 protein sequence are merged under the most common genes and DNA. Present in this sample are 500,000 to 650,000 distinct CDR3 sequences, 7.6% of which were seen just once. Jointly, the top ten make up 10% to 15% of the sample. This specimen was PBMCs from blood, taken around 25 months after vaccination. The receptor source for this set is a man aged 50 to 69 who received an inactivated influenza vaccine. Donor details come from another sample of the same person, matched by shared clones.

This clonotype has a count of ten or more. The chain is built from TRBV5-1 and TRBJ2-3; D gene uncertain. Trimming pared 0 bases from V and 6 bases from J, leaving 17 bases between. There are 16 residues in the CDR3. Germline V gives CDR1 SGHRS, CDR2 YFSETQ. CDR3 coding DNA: TGCGCCAGCAGCTTGGCCTTGGACGCTGCACGTGATACGCAGTATTTT. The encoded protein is CASSLALDAARDTQYF.

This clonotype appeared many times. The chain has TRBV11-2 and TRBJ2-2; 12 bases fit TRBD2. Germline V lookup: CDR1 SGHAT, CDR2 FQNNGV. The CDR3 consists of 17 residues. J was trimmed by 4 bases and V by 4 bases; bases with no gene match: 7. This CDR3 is CASSSSTSGRTTGELFF. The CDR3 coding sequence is TGTGCCAGCAGCTCCTCAACTAGCGGGAGGACCACCGGGGAGCTGTTTTTT. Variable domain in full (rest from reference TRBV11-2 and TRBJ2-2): EAGVAQSPRYKIIEKRQSVAFWCNPISGHATLYWYQQILGQGPKLLIQFQNNGVVDDSQLPKDRFSAERLKGVDSTLKIQPAKLEDSAVYLCASSSSTSGRTTGELFFGEGSRLTVL.

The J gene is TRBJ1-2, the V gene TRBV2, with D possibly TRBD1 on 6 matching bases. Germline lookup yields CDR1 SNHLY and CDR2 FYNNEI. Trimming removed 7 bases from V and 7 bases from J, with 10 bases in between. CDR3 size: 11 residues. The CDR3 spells CASKNRAGYTF. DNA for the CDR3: TGTGCCAGCAAAAACAGGGCTGGCTACACCTTC.

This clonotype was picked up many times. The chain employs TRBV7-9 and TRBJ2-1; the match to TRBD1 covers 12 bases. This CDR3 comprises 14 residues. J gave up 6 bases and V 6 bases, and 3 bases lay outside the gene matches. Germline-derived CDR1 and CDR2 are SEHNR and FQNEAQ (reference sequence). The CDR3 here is CASRGQGAFNEQFF. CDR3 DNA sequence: TGTGCCAGCAGGGGACAGGGGGCTTTCAATGAGCAGTTCTTC.

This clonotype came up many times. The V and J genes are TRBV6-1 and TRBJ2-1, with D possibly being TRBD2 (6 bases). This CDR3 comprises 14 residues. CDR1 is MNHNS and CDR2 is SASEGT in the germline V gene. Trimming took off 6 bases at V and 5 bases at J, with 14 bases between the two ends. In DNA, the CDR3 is TGTGCCAGCAGCGCGGGACGATATAACAATGAGCAGTTCTTC. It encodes CASSAGRYNNEQFF.

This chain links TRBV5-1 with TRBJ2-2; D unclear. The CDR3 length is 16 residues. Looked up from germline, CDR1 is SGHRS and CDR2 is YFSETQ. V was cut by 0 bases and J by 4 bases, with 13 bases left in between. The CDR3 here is CASSLARLSGTGELFF. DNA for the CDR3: TGCGCCAGCAGCTTGGCGAGACTCTCGGGCACCGGGGAGCTGTTTTTT.

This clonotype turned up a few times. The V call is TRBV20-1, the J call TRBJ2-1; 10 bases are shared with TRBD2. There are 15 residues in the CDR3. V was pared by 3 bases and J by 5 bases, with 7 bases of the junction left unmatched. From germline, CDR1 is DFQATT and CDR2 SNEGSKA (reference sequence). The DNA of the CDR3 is TGCAGTGCTAGCGCCCCACTAGCGGGGAACAATGAGCAGTTCTTC. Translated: CSASAPLAGNNEQFF.

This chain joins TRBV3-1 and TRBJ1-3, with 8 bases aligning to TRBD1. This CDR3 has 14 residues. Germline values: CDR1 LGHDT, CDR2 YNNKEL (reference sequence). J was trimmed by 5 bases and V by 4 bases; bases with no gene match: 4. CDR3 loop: CASSRTGYRNTIYF. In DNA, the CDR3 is TGTGCCAGCAGCCGGACAGGGTACAGAAACACCATATATTTT.

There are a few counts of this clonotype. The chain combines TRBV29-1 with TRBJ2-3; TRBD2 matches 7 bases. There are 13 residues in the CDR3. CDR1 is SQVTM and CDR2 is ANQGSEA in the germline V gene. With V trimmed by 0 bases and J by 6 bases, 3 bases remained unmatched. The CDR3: CSVEERGYDTQYF. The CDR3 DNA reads TGCAGCGTTGAAGAGCGGGGGTATGATACGCAGTATTTT.

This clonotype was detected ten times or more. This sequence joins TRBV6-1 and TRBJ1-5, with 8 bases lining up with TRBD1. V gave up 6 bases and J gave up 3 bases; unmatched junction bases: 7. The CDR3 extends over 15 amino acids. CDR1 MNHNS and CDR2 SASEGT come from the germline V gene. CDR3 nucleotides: TGTGCCAGCAGGAAAGGACAGGGAACCAATCAGCCCCAGCATTTT. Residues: CASRKGQGTNQPQHF.

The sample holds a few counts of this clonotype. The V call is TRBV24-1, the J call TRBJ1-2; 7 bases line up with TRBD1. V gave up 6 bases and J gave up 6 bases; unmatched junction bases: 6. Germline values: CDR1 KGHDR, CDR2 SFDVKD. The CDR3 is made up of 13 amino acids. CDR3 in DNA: TGTGCCACCAGTCAGGGGACAGTGGATGGCTACACCTTC. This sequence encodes CATSQGTVDGYTF.

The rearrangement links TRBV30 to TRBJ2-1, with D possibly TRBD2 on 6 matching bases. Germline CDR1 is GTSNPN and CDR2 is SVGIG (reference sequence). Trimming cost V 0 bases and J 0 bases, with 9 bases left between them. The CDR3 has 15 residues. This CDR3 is CAWSVGRSSYNEQFF. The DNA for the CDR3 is TGTGCCTGGAGTGTAGGGAGGAGCTCCTACAATGAGCAGTTCTTC. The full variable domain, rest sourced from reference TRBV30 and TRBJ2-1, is SQTIHQWPATLVQPVGSPLSLECTVEGTSNPNLYWYRQAAGRGLQLLFYSVGIGQISSEVPQNLSASRPQDRQFILSSKKLLLSDSGFYLCAWSVGRSSYNEQFFGPGTRLTVL.

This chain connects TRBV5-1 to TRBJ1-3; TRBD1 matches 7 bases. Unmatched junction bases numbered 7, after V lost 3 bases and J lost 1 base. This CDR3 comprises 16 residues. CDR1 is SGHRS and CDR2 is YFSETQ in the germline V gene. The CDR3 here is CASSYEGGLSGNTIYF. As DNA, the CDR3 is TGCGCCAGCAGCTATGAAGGGGGCCTTTCTGGAAACACCATATATTTT.

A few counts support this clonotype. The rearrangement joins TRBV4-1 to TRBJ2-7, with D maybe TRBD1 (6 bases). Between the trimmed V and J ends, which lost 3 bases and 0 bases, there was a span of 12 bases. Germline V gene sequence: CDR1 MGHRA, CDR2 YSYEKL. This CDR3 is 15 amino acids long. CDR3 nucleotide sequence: TGCGCCAGCAGCCATGCAGGGGACCTCTCCTACGAGCAGTACTTC. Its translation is CASSHAGDLSYEQYF.

The CDR3 sequence: CSATLGGPGNQPQHF. Here the CDR3 DNA reads TGCAGTGCTACCCTCGGGGGGCCTGGCAATCAGCCCCAGCATTTT. This chain joins TRBV20-1 and TRBJ1-5, with D maybe TRBD1 (6 bases). The V end lost 4 bases, the J end lost 2 bases, and 15 bases lay between the germline ends. The CDR3 extends over 15 amino acids. The germline CDR1 and CDR2 sequences are DFQATT and SNEGSKA (reference sequence).

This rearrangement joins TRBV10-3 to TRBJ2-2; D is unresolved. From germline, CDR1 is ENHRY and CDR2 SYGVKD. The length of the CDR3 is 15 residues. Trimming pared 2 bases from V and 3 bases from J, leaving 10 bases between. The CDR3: CAISEAAWDTGELFF. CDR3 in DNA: TGTGCCATCAGTGAGGCGGCATGGGACACCGGGGAGCTGTTTTTT.

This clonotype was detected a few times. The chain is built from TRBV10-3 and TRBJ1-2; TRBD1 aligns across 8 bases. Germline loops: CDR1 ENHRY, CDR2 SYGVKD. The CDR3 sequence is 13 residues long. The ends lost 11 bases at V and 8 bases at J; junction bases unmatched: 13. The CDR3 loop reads CASFQGARRGYTF. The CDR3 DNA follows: TGTGCCTCCTTCCAGGGGGCGAGAAGGGGCTACACCTTC.

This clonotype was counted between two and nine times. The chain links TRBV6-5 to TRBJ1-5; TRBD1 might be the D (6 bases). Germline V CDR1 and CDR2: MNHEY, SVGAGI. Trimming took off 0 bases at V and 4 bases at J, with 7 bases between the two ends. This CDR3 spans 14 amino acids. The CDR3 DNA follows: TGTGCCAGCAGTTACTCTCAGGGGAATCAGCCCCAGCATTTT. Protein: CASSYSQGNQPQHF.

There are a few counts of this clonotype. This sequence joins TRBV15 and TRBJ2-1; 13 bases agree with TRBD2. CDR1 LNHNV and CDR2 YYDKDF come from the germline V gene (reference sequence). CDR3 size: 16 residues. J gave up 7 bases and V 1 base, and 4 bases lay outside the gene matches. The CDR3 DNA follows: TGTGCCACCAGCAGAGGGAGGACTAGCGGGAGTAATGAGCAGTTCTTC. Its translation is CATSRGRTSGSNEQFF.

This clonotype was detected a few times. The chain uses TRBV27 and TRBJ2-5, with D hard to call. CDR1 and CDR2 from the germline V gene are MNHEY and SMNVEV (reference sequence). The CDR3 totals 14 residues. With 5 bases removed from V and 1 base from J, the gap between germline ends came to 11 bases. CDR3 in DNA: TGTGCCAGCAGTCACCTGCCCCCCCAAGAGACCCAGTACTTC. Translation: CASSHLPPQETQYF.